A single TCR beta chain is shown here with its context. Its target is unknown. Per germline, CDR1 SGHNT and CDR2 YYREEE (reference sequence). CDR3 size: 16 residues. V lost 4 bases, J lost 1 base, and 8 bases stayed unmatched. The PCR made use of 60 Vbeta and 13 Jbeta primers. Some clones are missing from TCRdb's copy, which holds only in-frame ones; the method was immunoSEQ multiplex PCR. The table includes roughly 61,000 clones, 70% to 90% detected once. The sample comes from a study of cytomegalovirus exposure and HLA in healthy donors. Study conclusions and caveats: Researchers counted some 150 TCR beta chains as cytomegalovirus-associated. Generally TCR sequences proved uncommon, though certain public TCRs appeared in numerous donors. DRB1 showed the most TCR associations and HLA-C the fewest in a later analysis, as rates varied by HLA locus.

The sequencing input was PBMCs. The origin of this receptor is a male donor in good health and CMV-seronegative. The chain uses TRBV5-4 and TRBJ1-1; 9 bases are shared with TRBD1. CDR3 region: CASSLGQGGENTEAFF. The DNA for the CDR3 is TGTGCCAGCAGCCTGGGACAGGGAGGAGAGAACACTGAAGCTTTCTTT.